Below, 20 T cell receptor beta chains from the same sample are listed, as sequenced in a study of blood T cell repertoires in COVID-19. TCRdb keeps only in-frame clones here, not all; method: immunoSEQ multiplex PCR. Among roughly 130,000 clones, about 80% were seen once, and the ten largest hold more than 9%. Sequencing input: peripheral blood. These receptors all stem from a woman aged 55-69 years with acute or convalescent COVID-19.

The chain carries TRBV6-6 and TRBJ2-3; no definite D call. Germline V gene data show CDR1 as MNHNY and CDR2 as SVGAGI (reference sequence). V lost 4 bases and J lost 6, with 8 bases in between. The CDR3 runs 12 residues. CDR3 loop: CASSSSADTQYF. The CDR3 region has the DNA TGTGCCAGCAGTTCATCCGCGGATACGCAGTATTTT.

V usage is TRBV27 and J usage is TRBJ2-5; D is perhaps TRBD2 (6 bases). Trimming removed 4 bases from V and 10 bases from J, with 13 bases in between. Per germline, CDR1 MNHEY and CDR2 SMNVEV (reference sequence). CDR3 length: 12 residues. The CDR3 DNA reads as TGTGCCAGCAGTTCTAATGGGCGGGGCCAGTACTTC. Translating gives CASSSNGRGQYF.

This sequence joins TRBV5-1 and TRBJ2-5; a weak D match, TRBD2 (6 bases). The CDR3 spans 14 residues. Germline CDR1 reads SGHRS; CDR2 reads YFSETQ. V lost 4 bases and J lost 2, with 12 bases in between. The CDR3 DNA follows: TGCGCCAGCAGCCCACTCGGGACTCAAGAGACCCAGTACTTC. This gives the protein CASSPLGTQETQYF. Together with reference TRBV5-1 and TRBJ2-5, the CDR3 gives the full variable domain: KAGVTQTPRYLIKTRGQQVTLSCSPISGHRSVSWYQQTPGQGLQFLFEYFSETQRNKGNFPGRFSGRQFSNSRSEMNVSTLELGDSALYLCASSPLGTQETQYFGPGTRLLVL.

V and J are TRBV28 and TRBJ1-5; D gene ambiguous. This CDR3 comprises 13 residues. Germline-derived CDR1 and CDR2 are MDHEN and SYDVKM. The V and J ends lost 5 bases and 3 bases respectively, with 8 bases between them. The CDR3 DNA reads as TGTGCCAGCAGTCAAGCCAACAATCAGCCCCAGCATTTT. Translation: CASSQANNQPQHF.

The chain links TRBV19 to TRBJ1-6; 9 nucleotides line up with TRBD1. The CDR3 consists of 15 residues. Germline-derived CDR1 and CDR2 are LNHDA and SQIVND (reference sequence). J gave up 9 bases and V 4 bases, and 7 bases lay outside the gene matches. The CDR3 bases are TGTGCCAGTAGTACACAGGGGGCTAAAGGTTCACCCCTCCACTTT. Translating it yields CASSTQGAKGSPLHF.

The chain uses TRBV11-2 and TRBJ2-2; 13 bases line up with TRBD2. CDR3 size: 18 residues. The trim removed 2 bases at V and 1 base at J, leaving 4 bases unmatched. Germline CDR1 reads SGHAT; CDR2 reads FQNNGV. Written as DNA, the CDR3 is TGTGCCAGCAGCTTACGACTAGCGGGGGGCAAGAACACCGGGGAGCTGTTTTTT. Its protein is CASSLRLAGGKNTGELFF. The full variable domain, with the rest looked up from reference TRBV11-2 and TRBJ2-2, is EAGVAQSPRYKIIEKRQSVAFWCNPISGHATLYWYQQILGQGPKLLIQFQNNGVVDDSQLPKDRFSAERLKGVDSTLKIQPAKLEDSAVYLCASSLRLAGGKNTGELFFGEGSRLTVL.

This clone has ten or more counts. The chain carries TRBV27 and TRBJ2-3; D is unclear. Germline V gives CDR1 MNHEY, CDR2 SMNVEV (reference sequence). Trimming removed 3 bases from V and 0 bases from J, with 7 bases in between. The CDR3 covers 14 residues. The CDR3 here is CASSLRKSTDTQYF. The DNA for the CDR3 is TGTGCCAGCAGTTTGCGCAAGAGCACAGATACGCAGTATTTT.

The V and J genes are TRBV19 and TRBJ1-2; D is unclear. Germline loops: CDR1 LNHDA, CDR2 SQIVND (reference sequence). The V end was cut by 7 bases, the J end by 5 bases, with 20 bases between. The CDR3 extends over 15 amino acids. The CDR3 sequence: CASTPGTTPWYGYTF. The CDR3 nucleotides are TGTGCCAGTACCCCGGGAACCACCCCGTGGTATGGCTACACCTTC.

This rearrangement joins TRBV12-3 or TRBV12-4 to TRBJ1-2; no firm D call. CDR3 size: 13 residues. V shed 2 bases and J shed 1 base, with 5 bases lying between them. The CDR3 nucleotides are TGTGCCAGCAGTTTACCAAATAACTATGGCTACACCTTC. Protein product: CASSLPNNYGYTF.

The chain combines TRBV6-5 with TRBJ1-6; 8 positions match TRBD1. This CDR3 has 14 residues. CDR1 is MNHEY and CDR2 is SVGAGI in the germline V gene. Trimming at V came to 4 bases and at J to 9 bases, leaving 5 bases not matched to a gene. DNA for the CDR3: TGTGCCAGCAGTTCGCCAGGGGGCCGTTCACCCCTCCACTTT. This sequence encodes CASSSPGGRSPLHF.

The gene calls are TRBV10-3 and TRBJ2-3; D gene uncertain. V gave up 7 bases and J gave up 1 base, with 12 bases separating them. The CDR3 is 14 amino acids. Germline V gene sequence: CDR1 ENHRY, CDR2 SYGVKD. The CDR3 coding sequence is TGTGCCATCACGAGCCAGGCCGGCACAGATACGCAGTATTTT. Encoded protein: CAITSQAGTDTQYF.

This chain joins TRBV3-1 (or the pseudogene TRBV3-2) and TRBJ1-1; 8 bases are a match to TRBD1. The CDR3 runs to 16 residues. After removal of 0 bases from V and 4 bases from J, the junction contained 7 bases not matched to a gene. The V gene's germline CDR1 is LGHDT and CDR2 YNNKEL (reference sequence). The CDR3 sequence: CASSQDQTGVGTEAFF. CDR3 nucleotides: TGTGCCAGCAGCCAAGATCAGACAGGGGTGGGCACTGAAGCTTTCTTT.

J is TRBJ2-7 and V is TRBV6-5; 11 nucleotides agree with TRBD1. Losses at the gene ends were 3 bases for V and 6 bases for J; bases not matched to a gene: 7. CDR1 and CDR2 from the germline V gene are MNHEY and SVGAGI. CDR3 length equals 15 residues. The CDR3 nucleotides read TGTGCCAGCAGTTATCTTCGGACAGGGGGCGCCGAGCAGTACTTC. It yields the protein CASSYLRTGGAEQYF.

The chain is built from TRBV2 and TRBJ1-3; TRBD1 agrees at 9 bases. V shed 1 base and J 7 bases; nucleotides not matched to a gene: 8. Germline V gene data show CDR1 as SNHLY and CDR2 as FYNNEI. CDR3 length: 16 amino acids. The CDR3 loop is CASSEGWGTGRNTIYF. CDR3 DNA: TGTGCCAGCAGTGAAGGATGGGGGACAGGGAGGAACACCATATATTTT.

This clone has a single count. This chain links TRBV7-9 with TRBJ1-2, with TRBD1 as a possible D gene (6 bases). Germline CDR1 is SEHNR and CDR2 is FQNEAQ (reference sequence). This CDR3 is 13 amino acids long. The germline V and J ends were trimmed by 2 bases and 6 bases, with 10 bases remaining between them. The CDR3 sequence is CASSLSGAHGYTF. Written as DNA, the CDR3 is TGTGCCAGCAGCTTATCAGGGGCGCATGGCTACACCTTC.

This CDR3 is CASRLVLLGTSGNTIYF. The CDR3, as DNA: TGTGCCAGCAGACTCGTATTGCTTGGGACTTCTGGAAACACCATATATTTT. V and J are TRBV2 and TRBJ1-3; the D gene is possibly TRBD1 (5 bases). The CDR3 consists of 17 residues. CDR1 and CDR2 from the germline V gene are SNHLY and FYNNEI. With 6 bases removed from V and 1 base from J, the gap between germline ends came to 19 bases.

The chain couples TRBV2 to TRBJ1-2; D is possibly TRBD1 (5 bases). The V gene lost 3 bases and the J gene lost 8 bases, with 13 bases spanning the gap. The V gene's germline CDR1 is SNHLY and CDR2 FYNNEI. This CDR3 comprises 13 residues. CDR3 residues: CASSDWSGSGYTF. The CDR3, as DNA: TGTGCCAGCAGTGATTGGTCAGGGTCCGGCTACACCTTC.

This chain links TRBV18 with TRBJ2-2, with TRBD2 matching 10 bases. Germline CDR1 and CDR2: KGHSH and LQKENI. CDR3 size: 15 residues. Germline trimming cut 3 bases from V and 6 bases from J; bases unmatched to any gene: 4. The CDR3 region has the DNA TGTGCCAGCTCACCCCCTAGCGGGGGAGCCGGGGAGCTGTTTTTT. Amino acid sequence: CASSPPSGGAGELFF.

This chain connects TRBV7-9 to TRBJ1-6, with D unclear. Per germline, CDR1 SEHNR and CDR2 FQNEAQ (reference sequence). V dropped 5 bases and J dropped 5 bases, with 10 bases sitting between them. The CDR3 is made up of 14 amino acids. The CDR3 here is CASSQDTNNSPLHF. The DNA of the CDR3 is TGTGCCAGCAGCCAAGACACAAATAATTCACCCCTCCACTTT. The variable domain in full, completed from reference TRBV7-9 and TRBJ1-6, reads DTGVSQNPRHKITKRGQNVTFRCDPISEHNRLYWYRQTLGQGPEFLTYFQNEAQLEKSRLLSDRFSAERPKGSFSTLEIQRTEQGDSAMYLCASSQDTNNSPLHFGNGTRLTVT.

CDR3 loop: CATRTGGNSPLHF. DNA of the CDR3: TGTGCCACCCGGACAGGGGGCAATTCACCCCTCCACTTT. The chain combines TRBV2 with TRBJ1-6; 11 bases are a match to TRBD1. The CDR3 loop spans 13 amino acids. Germline trimming cut 10 bases from V and 7 bases from J; bases unmatched to any gene: 3. The germline gives CDR1 SNHLY, CDR2 FYNNEI.